These T cell receptor beta chains were read from a single sample in a study of a mutant IDH1 vaccine in newly diagnosed glioma. For these TCRs, the target antigens are not known. Data came from immunoSEQ multiplex PCR; TCRdb stores just in-frame clones and leaves some out. The sample includes tens of thousands of clones, 85% to 90% seen only once; the top ten take about 1.4%. The sequenced sample was PBMCs, obtained from a glioma patient whose treatment included an IDH1 peptide vaccine. All receptors derive from a middle-aged man with glioma. Each CDR3 is given without its conserved first and last residue.

V | CDR3
TRBV7-2 | ASSLNGGYEQY
TRBV23-1 | ASSPRTGELF
TRBV27 | ASSLIPGERGYT
TRBV4-1 | ASSQDWTLSGNTIY
TRBV7-3 | ASSPQGTFSGNTIY
TRBV6-1 | ASSFTGDNEQF
TRBV18 | ASSPGAGMLNEQF
TRBV27 | ASRRGGSDNEQF
TRBV5-1 | ASSFSFGNTGELF
TRBV7-9 | ASSLSGATYEQY
TRBV6-5 | ASGHTEAF
TRBV9 | ASSVVGSSYNEQF
TRBV7-2 | ASSLGGVGQGTVKLF
TRBV21-1 | ASSKERGQVQRGGKLETQY
TRBV12-5 | ASGLGQTDNEQF
TRBV9 | ASSVGAGDLTGELF
TRBV9 | ASSSQGRSVDGYT
TRBV4-3 | ASSQGQGNQPQH
TRBV5-1 | ASSLGGSRYEQY
TRBV29-1 | SGDRGLNEQF
TRBV7-9 | ASSLDRGRAEAF
TRBV1 | TSSQPGQVGQDTQY
TRBV2 | ASTVWGTAYGYT
TRBV12-1 | ASSTRPDRGEGYT
TRBV6-5 | ASRGPPGQF
TRBV6-6 | ASSGGTWVQY
TRBV14 | ASSQGASGETKLAKNIQY
TRBV7-9 | ASSPAVVNNYGYT
TRBV6-6 | ASSPTGHNQPQH
TRBV10-2 | ASSLAFYEQY
TRBV27 | ASSLQGASYEQY
TRBV7-2 | ASSLGPAGGNNEQF
TRBV5-4 | ASSLGAGTSAYEQY
TRBV5-4 | ASSLGQGIYEQY
TRBV10-2 | ASRSDRIYEQY
TRBV9 | ASSVDLGLAGDEQF
TRBV5-1 | ASSLVITPNYEQY
TRBV19 | ASSIRGDYSNQPQH
TRBV19 | ASTRGQLIGLADNEQF
TRBV10-2 | ASSEWASGRGEQF
TRBV7-2 | ASRVRGSTDTQY
TRBV27 | ASNPRNEKLF
TRBV7-9 | ASSLRGLRETQY
TRBV28 | ASSDRSGGVGNTEAF
TRBV10-1 | ASSWRPRYEQY
TRBV9 | ASSVGGANYGYT
TRBV5-1 | ASSLVGPQETQY
TRBV7-2 | ASSFTGTGSYEQY
TRBV10-3 | ATQTGSYEQY
TRBV5-1 | ASSSGATFTEAF
TRBV4-3 | ASSQDRSGGSIIGTQY
TRBV4-1 | ASSRTGSSGNTIY
TRBV13 | ASRLGLQGSGELF
TRBV4-1 | ASSQESPEGAYGYT
TRBV7-9 | ASSGPSYEQY
TRBV27 | ASRRDEKLF
TRBV6-5 | ASSYGPEAYEQY
TRBV7-3 | ASSTRDRDEQY
TRBV5-1 | ASSSRYEQY
TRBV19 | GWSEGSNQPQH